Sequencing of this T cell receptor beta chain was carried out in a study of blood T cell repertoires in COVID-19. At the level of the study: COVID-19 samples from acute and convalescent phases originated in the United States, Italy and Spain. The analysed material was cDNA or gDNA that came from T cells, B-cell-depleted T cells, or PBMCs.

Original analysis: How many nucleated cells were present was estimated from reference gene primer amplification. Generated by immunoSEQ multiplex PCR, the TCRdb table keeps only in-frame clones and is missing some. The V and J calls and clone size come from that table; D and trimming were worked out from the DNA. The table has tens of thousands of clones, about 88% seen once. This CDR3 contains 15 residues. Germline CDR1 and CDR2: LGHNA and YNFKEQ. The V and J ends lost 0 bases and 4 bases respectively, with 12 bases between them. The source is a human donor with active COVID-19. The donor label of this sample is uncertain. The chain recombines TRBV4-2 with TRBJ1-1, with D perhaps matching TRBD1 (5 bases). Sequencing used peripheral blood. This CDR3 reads CASSQDRTFFTEAFF. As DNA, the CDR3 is TGTGCCAGCAGCCAAGATCGGACATTTTTCACTGAAGCTTTCTTT.